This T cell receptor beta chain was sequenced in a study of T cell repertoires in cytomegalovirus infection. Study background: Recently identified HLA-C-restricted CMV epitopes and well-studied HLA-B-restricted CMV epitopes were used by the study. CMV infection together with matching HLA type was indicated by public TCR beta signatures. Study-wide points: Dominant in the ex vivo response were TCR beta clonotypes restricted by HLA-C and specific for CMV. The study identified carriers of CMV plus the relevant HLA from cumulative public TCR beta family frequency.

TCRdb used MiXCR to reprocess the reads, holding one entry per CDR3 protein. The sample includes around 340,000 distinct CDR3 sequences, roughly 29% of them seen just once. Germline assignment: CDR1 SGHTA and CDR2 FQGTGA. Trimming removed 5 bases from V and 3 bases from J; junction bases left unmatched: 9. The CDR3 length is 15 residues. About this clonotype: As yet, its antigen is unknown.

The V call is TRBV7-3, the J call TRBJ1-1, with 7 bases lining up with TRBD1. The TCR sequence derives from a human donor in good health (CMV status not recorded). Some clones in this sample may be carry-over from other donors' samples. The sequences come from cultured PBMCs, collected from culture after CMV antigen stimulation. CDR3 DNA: TGTGCCAGCAGCAGAGGGGGCCGCTGGGACACTGAAGCTTTCTTT. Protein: CASSRGGRWDTEAFF.